These 24 T cell receptor beta chains share one sample of origin, sequenced in a study of blood T cell repertoires in COVID-19. Generated by immunoSEQ multiplex PCR, the TCRdb table keeps only in-frame clones and is missing some. The data show 200,000 to 300,000 clones, around 84% seen once. Sample: peripheral blood. The receptor set was obtained from a woman between 55 and 75 years old with COVID-19, enrolled during active disease.

This clone was counted a single time. In nucleotides, the CDR3 is TGTGCCAGCAGGGTAGGGACAGGGGACAGTCAGCCCCAGCATTTT. It encodes CASRVGTGDSQPQHF. The V gene is TRBV6-5, the J gene TRBJ1-5; 10 bases line up with TRBD1. The J segment lost 6 bases and the V segment lost 6 bases, leaving 8 bases of the junction unmatched. The germline CDR1 and CDR2 sequences are MNHEY and SVGAGI. This CDR3 contains 15 residues.

The rearrangement uses TRBV6-2 or TRBV6-3 and TRBJ2-1; no reliable D call. Germline CDR1 and CDR2: MNHEY and SVGEGT. Trimming shortened V by 0 bases and J by 5 bases, and 8 bases separated the two germline ends. CDR3 length: 14 residues. Written as DNA, the CDR3 is TGTGCCAGCAGTTACTCGTATCCGGACAATGAGCAGTTCTTC. Protein product: CASSYSYPDNEQFF.

The chain is built from TRBV19 and TRBJ1-6, with D perhaps TRBD1 (6 bases). Trimming left V 6 bases short and J 7 bases short, with 16 bases between. CDR1 and CDR2 (germline): LNHDA, SQIVND (reference sequence). The CDR3 is made up of 15 amino acids. The CDR3 is CASSTGRVSNSPLHF. In DNA, the CDR3 is TGTGCCAGTAGCACAGGGAGGGTGAGCAATTCACCCCTCCACTTT.

This sequence joins TRBV5-1 and TRBJ2-6; D not resolved. The V end lost 0 bases, the J end lost 0 bases, and 7 bases lay between the germline ends. The germline gives CDR1 SGHRS, CDR2 YFSETQ. The CDR3 is 16 residues long. The CDR3 spells CASSLGHNSGANVLTF. The CDR3 DNA is TGCGCCAGCAGCTTGGGACACAACTCTGGGGCCAACGTCCTGACTTTC.

The V and J genes are TRBV15 and TRBJ2-2; the D gene is possibly TRBD2 (6 bases). The V end was cut by 8 bases, the J end by 6 bases, with 10 bases between. CDR1 and CDR2 from the germline V gene are LNHNV and YYDKDF (reference sequence). The CDR3 length is 12 residues. CDR3 in amino acids: CATHSGAGELFF. The CDR3 DNA reads TGTGCCACCCATTCGGGGGCCGGGGAGCTGTTTTTT.

V is TRBV5-1 and J is TRBJ1-5; 9 bases align to TRBD1. The V gene end was trimmed by 4 bases and the J gene end by 4 bases; junction bases not matched to a gene: 9. Germline values: CDR1 SGHRS, CDR2 YFSETQ. CDR3 length: 16 residues. The CDR3 DNA reads as TGCGCCAGCAGCCCAGGAGGGACAGGGTTTAATCAGCCCCAGCATTTT. Its protein product is CASSPGGTGFNQPQHF.

The chain is built from TRBV18 and TRBJ2-7; TRBD1 matches at 8 bases. The germline gives CDR1 KGHSH, CDR2 LQKENI. Trimming took 5 bases from V and 5 from J; bases not matched to a gene: 8. The CDR3 is made up of 14 amino acids. This chain's CDR3 is CASSAGMTGDEQYF. CDR3 nucleotides: TGTGCCAGCTCAGCGGGGATGACAGGGGACGAGCAGTACTTC.

The rearrangement uses TRBV18 and TRBJ2-7, with 8 nucleotides matching TRBD2. J was trimmed by 3 bases and V by 3 bases; bases with no gene match: 4. This CDR3 comprises 14 residues. CDR1 and CDR2 from the germline V gene are KGHSH and LQKENI. The CDR3 DNA sequence: TGTGCCAGCTCACCGAACAGCGGGAGCTACGAGCAGTACTTC. Protein: CASSPNSGSYEQYF.

Details on this clone: The sample contains more than one DNA sequence encoding this CDR3. The chain is built from TRBV5-1 and TRBJ1-1; D is unclear. The length of the CDR3 is 14 residues. Germline loops: CDR1 SGHRS, CDR2 YFSETQ. V was clipped by 0 bases and J by 1 base, with 7 bases between them. The CDR3 DNA reads as TGCGCCAGCAGCTTGGCAGGAGGGAACACTGAAGCTTTCTTT. Residues: CASSLAGGNTEAFF.

The V gene is TRBV9, the J gene TRBJ2-1; 8 bases agree with TRBD2. V shed 3 bases and J 8 bases; nucleotides not matched to a gene: 1. This CDR3 has 12 residues. The germline V gene has CDR1 SGDLS and CDR2 YYNGEE. The CDR3 spells CASSGLAHEQFF. DNA of the CDR3: TGTGCCAGCAGCGGACTAGCGCATGAGCAGTTCTTC. Supplemented by reference TRBV9 and TRBJ2-1, the full variable domain reads DSGVTQTPKHLITATGQRVTLRCSPRSGDLSVYWYQQSLDQGLQFLIQYYNGEERAKGNILERFSAQQFPDLHSELNLSSLELGDSALYFCASSGLAHEQFFGPGTRLTVL.

The chain recombines TRBV30 with TRBJ1-5; tentative D call: TRBD1 (5 bases). This CDR3 comprises 15 residues. The germline V gene has CDR1 GTSNPN and CDR2 SVGIG (reference sequence). Trimming removed 0 bases from V and 1 base from J, with 10 bases in between. The CDR3 nucleotides are TGTGCCTGGAGTGTCGGGGGGTCGAGCAATCAGCCCCAGCATTTT. Its translation: CAWSVGGSSNQPQHF.

The rearrangement joins TRBV6-5 to TRBJ2-7; 8 bases map to TRBD1. In germline, CDR1 is MNHEY, CDR2 SVGAGI. V shed 2 bases, J shed 4 bases, and the junction held 4 bases outside the gene matches. This CDR3 has 14 amino acids. The CDR3 protein is CASSYGQGKYEQYF. The CDR3, as DNA: TGTGCCAGCAGTTACGGACAGGGAAAGTACGAGCAGTACTTC.

Concerning this clone: This CDR3 is also generated by other DNA sequences in the sample. The V gene is TRBV5-1, the J gene TRBJ1-1, with D hard to call. Trimming removed 0 bases at V and 0 bases at J, with 6 bases between. CDR1 is SGHRS and CDR2 is YFSETQ in the germline V gene. The CDR3 is 14 amino acids. The CDR3 bases are TGCGCCAGCAGCTTGGGACTTCTGAACACTGAAGCTTTCTTT. Translation gives CASSLGLLNTEAFF. Drawing the rest from reference TRBV5-1 and TRBJ1-1, the complete variable domain is KAGVTQTPRYLIKTRGQQVTLSCSPISGHRSVSWYQQTPGQGLQFLFEYFSETQRNKGNFPGRFSGRQFSNSRSEMNVSTLELGDSALYLCASSLGLLNTEAFFGQGTRLTVV.

The chain recombines TRBV19 with TRBJ2-1, with 10 bases matching TRBD1. The germline V gene encodes CDR1 LNHDA and CDR2 SQIVND (reference sequence). The CDR3 is 18 residues long. V lost 0 bases, J lost 8 bases, and 13 bases stayed unmatched. CDR3 residues: CASSIDRPLRTGGDEQFF. The CDR3 nucleotides read TGTGCCAGTAGTATAGATCGTCCTTTGAGGACAGGGGGTGATGAGCAGTTCTTC.

This chain joins TRBV12-5 and TRBJ2-3, with TRBD2 identical over 14 bases. V lost 3 bases to trimming and J lost 2 bases; unmatched junction nucleotides: 13. The CDR3 totals 20 residues. Germline assignment: CDR1 LGHNT and CDR2 FRNRAP. CDR3 DNA sequence: TGTGCTAGTGGTTTAGGCCAGTCTCGGACTAGCGGGAGGTACACAGATACGCAGTATTTT. This translates into CASGLGQSRTSGRYTDTQYF.

J is TRBJ1-1 and V is TRBV5-1; TRBD1 aligns across 7 bases. Germline-derived CDR1 and CDR2 are SGHRS and YFSETQ. The J segment lost 7 bases and the V segment lost 3 bases, leaving 12 bases of the junction unmatched. The CDR3 has 15 residues. The CDR3 DNA reads as TGCGCCAGCAGCTCGGCGGGACAGCTTGAGGGTGAAGCTTTCTTT. Protein: CASSSAGQLEGEAFF.

The V call is TRBV6-5, the J call TRBJ2-5, with TRBD1 identical over 8 bases. V lost 6 bases, J lost 7 bases, and 13 bases stayed unmatched. The CDR3 runs to 15 residues. Germline V CDR1 and CDR2: MNHEY, SVGAGI. In nucleotides, the CDR3 is TGTGCCAGCAGCCGGACTGTCGGACAGGGTGGGACCCAGTACTTC. This gives the protein CASSRTVGQGGTQYF.

Notes on this clone: Other DNA sequences in this sample translate to the same CDR3. The V gene is TRBV28, the J gene TRBJ2-7; D is undetermined. Trimming took off 1 base at V and 7 bases at J, with 8 bases between the two ends. CDR1 and CDR2 from the germline V gene are MDHEN and SYDVKM. The CDR3 has 12 amino acids. CDR3 amino acids: CASSLSRGEQYF. CDR3 bases: TGTGCCAGCAGTTTATCGAGAGGAGAGCAGTACTTC.

The V call is TRBV30, the J call TRBJ1-1, with D perhaps TRBD1 (5 bases). The CDR3 is made up of 13 amino acids. Germline V gene data show CDR1 as GTSNPN and CDR2 as SVGIG (reference sequence). V lost 2 bases and J lost 6, with 13 bases in between. CDR3 sequence reads: CAWSPQGWAEAFF. In DNA form, the CDR3 reads TGTGCCTGGAGTCCTCAGGGTTGGGCTGAAGCTTTCTTT.

This clone came up a few times. V and J are TRBV5-5 and TRBJ1-3, with D hard to call. The CDR3 sequence is 13 residues long. CDR1 and CDR2 (germline): SGHKS, YYEKEE (reference sequence). The ends were cut back, 5 bases at V and 6 bases at J, with 12 bases in the middle. The CDR3 loop is CASSRWAENTIYF. The CDR3 nucleotides read TGTGCCAGCAGTCGCTGGGCAGAAAACACCATATATTTT.

This clone was counted a few times. The chain couples TRBV4-2 to TRBJ2-7; D might be TRBD2 (5 bases). Germline CDR1 is LGHNA and CDR2 is YNFKEQ. Trimming cost V 5 bases and J 0 bases, with 11 bases left between them. CDR3 length: 14 residues. CDR3 residues: CASSWTSSSYEQYF. The CDR3 DNA reads as TGTGCCAGCAGCTGGACTTCCAGCTCCTACGAGCAGTACTTC.

The chain recombines TRBV20-1 with TRBJ2-3; 10 bases agree with TRBD1. J lost 1 base, V lost 3 bases, and 1 base had no gene match. The CDR3 extends over 14 amino acids. Germline CDR1 and CDR2: DFQATT and SNEGSKA (reference sequence). The CDR3 loop reads CSASGTGGTDTQYF. The DNA for the CDR3 is TGCAGTGCTAGTGGGACAGGGGGCACAGATACGCAGTATTTT.

This clone was seen repeatedly, ten times or more. The rearrangement uses TRBV9 and TRBJ1-6; 9 nucleotides match TRBD1. The CDR3 is made up of 16 amino acids. Germline V gene data show CDR1 as SGDLS and CDR2 as YYNGEE. The trim removed 3 bases at V and 6 bases at J, leaving 7 bases unmatched. CDR3 residues: CASSGQGGRSNSPLHF. The CDR3 DNA is TGTGCCAGCAGCGGACAGGGGGGGAGAAGTAATTCACCCCTCCACTTT.

V and J are TRBV29-1 and TRBJ2-2, with D possibly matching TRBD2 (5 bases). The V and J ends lost 7 bases and 2 bases respectively, with 14 bases between them. CDR3 length equals 14 residues. The V gene's germline CDR1 is SQVTM and CDR2 ANQGSEA. The CDR3 region has the DNA TGCAGCGGGAGAGGGTCCCTAAACACCGGGGAGCTGTTTTTT. Protein sequence: CSGRGSLNTGELFF.